These 8 T cell receptor beta chains came from one sample sequenced in a study of response to subunit inactivated influenza vaccine. TCRdb passed the RT-PCR reads through MiXCR, listing each CDR3 protein once. Of around 790,000 distinct CDR3 sequences in the sample, approximately 21% are singletons; the top ten hold approximately 10%. The input for sequencing was PBMCs from blood, taken 5 days after vaccination. These receptors originate from a man between 50 and 59 years old who received an inactivated influenza vaccine.

This clonotype was detected a few times. This chain joins TRBV7-2 and TRBJ2-7; 8 bases fit TRBD2. The CDR3 covers 17 residues. Germline CDR1 reads SGHTA; CDR2 reads FQGNSA. The V segment lost 1 base and the J segment 2 bases; nucleotides outside the gene matches: 10. CDR3 in amino acids: CASSLGIPGLETYEQYF. CDR3 DNA: TGTGCCAGCAGCTTAGGGATACCGGGACTAGAAACCTACGAGCAGTACTTC.

The chain employs TRBV20-1 and TRBJ2-3; no firm D call. The germline V and J ends were trimmed by 3 bases and 2 bases, with 18 bases remaining between them. The CDR3 contains 16 residues. Germline V CDR1 and CDR2: DFQATT, SNEGSKA (reference sequence). This CDR3 reads CSARPGNTDITDTQYF. The CDR3 DNA follows: TGCAGTGCTAGGCCTGGGAACACAGATATCACAGATACGCAGTATTTT.

At least ten counts were recorded for this clonotype. The chain couples TRBV20-1 to TRBJ1-1, with 7 bases identical to TRBD1. Trimming at V came to 2 bases and at J to 7 bases, leaving 16 bases not matched to a gene. The germline V gene has CDR1 DFQATT and CDR2 SNEGSKA (reference sequence). This CDR3 spans 16 amino acids. CDR3 residues: CSARRVGNRGIGEAFF. The DNA of the CDR3 is TGCAGTGCTAGAAGGGTCGGGAACAGGGGAATTGGTGAAGCTTTCTTT.

This clonotype was observed many times. The chain recombines TRBV12-3 or TRBV12-4 with TRBJ2-7; 12 bases agree with TRBD2. V was pared by 6 bases and J by 3 bases, with 6 bases of the junction left unmatched. CDR3 size: 15 residues. CDR3 region: CASSRTSGRSYEQYF. For the CDR3, the DNA is TGTGCCAGCAGCCGAACTAGCGGGAGGAGCTACGAGCAGTACTTC.

This rearrangement joins TRBV9 to TRBJ2-1, with 15 bases matching TRBD2. The CDR3 is made up of 20 amino acids. Germline V gene data show CDR1 as SGDLS and CDR2 as YYNGEE. V was clipped by 0 bases and J by 0 bases; unmatched bases: 7. The CDR3: CASSVDGLAGGRSSYNEQFF. The CDR3 DNA is TGTGCCAGCAGCGTAGACGGACTAGCGGGAGGGCGAAGCTCCTACAATGAGCAGTTCTTC. The complete variable domain, with remaining parts taken from reference TRBV9 and TRBJ2-1, reads DSGVTQTPKHLITATGQRVTLRCSPRSGDLSVYWYQQSLDQGLQFLIQYYNGEERAKGNILERFSAQQFPDLHSELNLSSLELGDSALYFCASSVDGLAGGRSSYNEQFFGPGTRLTVL.

The V call is TRBV7-8, the J call TRBJ2-1, with 9 bases matching TRBD1. Germline V CDR1 and CDR2: SGHVS, FQNEAQ. The CDR3 length is 15 residues. V shed 5 bases and J 2 bases; nucleotides not matched to a gene: 4. The DNA of the CDR3 is TGTGCCAGCAGCCGCGGGACAGGGACCTACAATGAGCAGTTCTTC. As protein: CASSRGTGTYNEQFF. Full variable domain (outside the CDR3, taken from reference TRBV7-8 and TRBJ2-1): GAGVSQSPRYKVAKRGQDVALRCDPISGHVSLFWYQQALGQGPEFLTYFQNEAQLDKSGLPSDRFFAERPEGSVSTLKIQRTQQEDSAVYLCASSRGTGTYNEQFFGPGTRLTVL.

This clonotype was counted a few times. The J gene is TRBJ1-6, the V gene TRBV27, with D possibly matching TRBD1 (5 bases). Germline CDR1 MNHEY, CDR2 SMNVEV (reference sequence). Trimming left V 6 bases short and J 6 bases short, with 12 bases between. The length of the CDR3 is 14 residues. CDR3 residues: CASRGEPSNSPLHF. The CDR3 DNA reads TGTGCCAGCAGGGGGGAGCCTAGTAATTCACCCCTCCACTTT.

This clonotype was detected a few times. The V call is TRBV6-6, the J call TRBJ2-1; D remains ambiguous. The CDR3 sequence is 13 residues long. Germline values: CDR1 MNHNY, CDR2 SVGAGI (reference sequence). V lost 0 bases, J lost 5 bases, and 5 bases lay in between. The CDR3 nucleotides read TGTGCCAGCAGTTACTCGCCCAACAATGAGCAGTTCTTC. Its protein is CASSYSPNNEQFF.